Shown below are 21 T cell receptor beta chains from a single sample sequenced in a study of PD-L1 blockade in urothelial cancer. TCRdb keeps only in-frame clones here, not all; method: immunoSEQ multiplex PCR. The sample yields tens of thousands of clones, 75% to 85% seen once. This sample's time point: pretreatment peripheral blood. Here the sequenced sample was PBMCs, taken around atezolizumab (anti-PD-L1) treatment. Source of these receptors: a man aged 65 to 85 with urothelial cancer.

The V call is TRBV5-1, the J call TRBJ1-1; TRBD1 might be the D (5 bases). V shed 4 bases and J shed 0 bases, with 7 bases lying between them. Germline CDR1 SGHRS, CDR2 YFSETQ. The CDR3 is 13 amino acids. Here the CDR3 reads CASSLDMNTEAFF. In DNA form, the CDR3 reads TGCGCCAGCAGCCTGGACATGAACACTGAAGCTTTCTTT. The whole variable domain, remainder taken from reference TRBV5-1 and TRBJ1-1, is KAGVTQTPRYLIKTRGQQVTLSCSPISGHRSVSWYQQTPGQGLQFLFEYFSETQRNKGNFPGRFSGRQFSNSRSEMNVSTLELGDSALYLCASSLDMNTEAFFGQGTRLTVV.

The V and J genes are TRBV5-6 and TRBJ2-7; 15 positions agree with TRBD2. The CDR3 loop spans 14 amino acids. V was pared by 6 bases and J by 7 bases, with 5 bases of the junction left unmatched. The germline V gene encodes CDR1 SGHDT and CDR2 YYEEEE. The CDR3: CASTGLAGGPEQYF. For the CDR3, the DNA is TGTGCCAGCACGGGACTAGCGGGAGGACCAGAGCAGTACTTC.

This chain joins TRBV5-1 and TRBJ2-1, with D perhaps TRBD2 (5 bases). This CDR3 is built from 17 residues. Germline V lookup: CDR1 SGHRS, CDR2 YFSETQ. Trimming left V 2 bases short and J 6 bases short, with 21 bases between. The DNA of the CDR3 is TGCGCCAGCAGCTTCCGCGCGGCCGAGTCCGGACTCAATGAGCAGTTCTTC. This codes for CASSFRAAESGLNEQFF.

This clone was picked up a small number of times. The chain combines TRBV10-3 with TRBJ2-7, with 7 bases aligning to TRBD2. Trimming took 4 bases from V and 2 from J; bases not matched to a gene: 11. The germline V gene has CDR1 ENHRY and CDR2 SYGVKD. This CDR3 region has 16 residues. In DNA, the CDR3 is TGTGCCATCAGTGTTGGGGGGGGAAGGGGAGCCTACGAGCAGTACTTC. This sequence encodes CAISVGGGRGAYEQYF.

This chain joins TRBV6-1 and TRBJ2-5; D uncertain. Trimming took off 3 bases at V and 13 bases at J, with 18 bases between the two ends. The CDR3 has 13 residues. Germline assignment: CDR1 MNHNS and CDR2 SASEGT. Here the CDR3 reads CASSDLTQTPRYF. The CDR3 nucleotides are TGTGCCAGCAGTGACCTAACCCAGACTCCGCGGTACTTC.

The genes are TRBV5-1 and TRBJ2-1, with 8 positions matching TRBD2. The germline CDR1 and CDR2 sequences are SGHRS and YFSETQ. Germline trimming cut 5 bases from V and 2 bases from J; bases unmatched to any gene: 3. CDR3 length equals 14 residues. CDR3 DNA: TGCGCCAGCAGGGCGGGAGGAACCTACAATGAGCAGTTCTTC. Its translation is CASRAGGTYNEQFF.

The V call is TRBV30, the J call TRBJ2-7; 9 bases are shared with TRBD1. Germline values: CDR1 GTSNPN, CDR2 SVGIG (reference sequence). V shed 1 base, J shed 5 bases, and the junction held 6 bases outside the gene matches. The CDR3 is made up of 14 amino acids. CDR3 coding DNA: TGTGCCTGGAGTGGGGGACAGGGAGGGAACGAGCAGTACTTC. Protein: CAWSGGQGGNEQYF.

This clone has a handful of counts. The chain joins TRBV2 to TRBJ2-2; TRBD1 matches 7 bases. V was pared by 6 bases and J by 2 bases, with 3 bases of the junction left unmatched. CDR3 length equals 14 residues. From germline, CDR1 is SNHLY and CDR2 FYNNEI. The CDR3 loop reads CASRDRVNTGELFF. In DNA, the CDR3 is TGTGCCAGCAGAGACAGGGTCAACACCGGGGAGCTGTTTTTT.

The chain is built from TRBV28 and TRBJ1-1; TRBD1 matches at 7 bases. The CDR3 runs 14 residues. Germline values: CDR1 MDHEN, CDR2 SYDVKM. J gave up 4 bases and V 6 bases, and 8 bases lay outside the gene matches. CDR3 DNA sequence: TGTGCCAGCAGCCATCAGGGGGTTGGCACTGAAGCTTTCTTT. Amino acids: CASSHQGVGTEAFF.

The chain employs TRBV5-6 and TRBJ2-7; D gene uncertain. The CDR3 totals 15 residues. In germline, CDR1 is SGHDT, CDR2 YYEEEE. V lost 0 bases and J lost 2, with 12 bases in between. The CDR3 nucleotides read TGTGCCAGCAGCTTGGGGTACTCCTTCCCCTACGAGCAGTACTTC. Translated: CASSLGYSFPYEQYF.

CDR3 sequence reads: CASSLNPNPLTEAFF. In DNA, the CDR3 is TGTGCCAGCAGCTTGAATCCAAACCCCCTAACTGAAGCTTTCTTT. The rearrangement joins TRBV5-4 to TRBJ1-1, with no clear D. Trimming cost V 1 base and J 5 bases, with 15 bases left between them. The CDR3 totals 15 residues. CDR1 SGHNT and CDR2 YYREEE come from the germline V gene (reference sequence).

This sequence joins TRBV19 and TRBJ2-1; tentative D call: TRBD1 (5 bases). The CDR3 is 14 residues long. The V and J ends lost 6 bases and 4 bases respectively, with 13 bases between them. CDR1 and CDR2 from the germline V gene are LNHDA and SQIVND (reference sequence). CDR3 coding DNA: TGTGCCAGTAGGTCGATCAGGGAATACAATGAGCAGTTCTTC. This gives the protein CASRSIREYNEQFF.

The rearrangement links TRBV5-1 to TRBJ2-7; 8 bases align to TRBD1. V lost 0 bases, J lost 7 bases, and 9 bases stayed unmatched. Germline lookup yields CDR1 SGHRS and CDR2 YFSETQ. The CDR3 contains 15 residues. For the CDR3, the DNA is TGCGCCAGCAGCTTGGGGACAGGGATGTTTGGAGAGCAGTACTTC. It is translated as CASSLGTGMFGEQYF.

This clone occurred many times. J is TRBJ1-2 and V is TRBV2; 7 positions match TRBD1. Per germline, CDR1 SNHLY and CDR2 FYNNEI. Trimming at V came to 3 bases and at J to 4 bases, leaving 5 bases not matched to a gene. There are 14 residues in the CDR3. The chain's CDR3 is CASSDYRGGYGYTF. CDR3 sequence (DNA): TGTGCCAGCAGTGACTACAGGGGTGGCTATGGCTACACCTTC.

This clone has a single count. The chain joins TRBV9 to TRBJ2-1; 7 bases line up with TRBD2. The J segment lost 7 bases and the V segment lost 4 bases, leaving 11 bases of the junction unmatched. The CDR3 covers 15 residues. Germline V gene data show CDR1 as SGDLS and CDR2 as YYNGEE. The CDR3 DNA reads as TGTGCCAGCAGCCGGGGCTGGGGAGGGGAAAATGAGCAGTTCTTC. This translates into CASSRGWGGENEQFF.

V gene TRBV18 combines with J gene TRBJ1-4; 8 bases line up with TRBD1. V shed 1 base and J 2 bases; nucleotides not matched to a gene: 0. Per the germline V gene, CDR1 is KGHSH and CDR2 is LQKENI. The CDR3 runs 15 residues. The chain's CDR3 is CASSPRQGTNEKLFF. The CDR3 DNA sequence: TGTGCCAGCTCACCACGACAGGGGACTAATGAAAAACTGTTTTTT.

The chain has TRBV27 and TRBJ2-2; maybe TRBD2 (5 bases). Germline CDR1 and CDR2: MNHEY and SMNVEV (reference sequence). V lost 1 base to trimming and J lost 3 bases, with 9 bases between them. The CDR3 extends over 15 amino acids. The CDR3 loop reads CASSLFRGHTGELFF. CDR3 bases: TGTGCCAGCAGTTTATTTCGGGGTCACACCGGGGAGCTGTTTTTT.

The table lists this clone with a few counts. The J gene is TRBJ2-1, the V gene TRBV11-3; D unclear. This CDR3 region has 12 residues. Between the trimmed V and J ends, which lost 2 bases and 7 bases, there was a span of 6 bases. Per germline, CDR1 SGHNT and CDR2 YENEEA. The CDR3: CASSLPGNEQFF. Here the CDR3 DNA reads TGTGCCAGCAGCTTACCCGGGAATGAGCAGTTCTTC.

CDR3 amino acids: CAISRRPTSLETQYF. The CDR3 DNA sequence: TGTGCCATCAGTCGCCGACCGACTAGCCTAGAGACCCAGTACTTC. This chain links TRBV10-3 with TRBJ2-5; 7 bases line up with TRBD2. The CDR3 runs to 15 residues. Trimming cost V 5 bases and J 4 bases; bases outside gene matches: 10. Germline V gene data show CDR1 as ENHRY and CDR2 as SYGVKD.

The CDR3 coding sequence is TGTGCCACCAGCAGAGGTAGAGGGACTAATGAAAAACTGTTTTTT. As protein: CATSRGRGTNEKLFF. V is TRBV15 and J is TRBJ1-4, with no clear D. Germline CDR1 reads LNHNV; CDR2 reads YYDKDF (reference sequence). V was clipped by 1 base and J by 2 bases, with 8 bases between them. The CDR3 loop spans 15 amino acids.

The chain links TRBV6-1 to TRBJ2-1, with D possibly matching TRBD1 (5 bases). The CDR3 has 15 residues. V shed 6 bases and J shed 2 bases, with 14 bases lying between them. CDR1 and CDR2 (germline): MNHNS, SASEGT. CDR3 protein: CASRGASEPYNEQFF. The CDR3 DNA is TGTGCCAGCAGAGGGGCGTCCGAACCCTACAATGAGCAGTTCTTC.